This TCR beta chain stems from a study of blood T cell repertoires in COVID-19. Study details: Material from acute and convalescent COVID-19 was sourced from the United States, Italy and Spain.

The table lists this clone with a count of one. Source study methods: Amplification of reference gene primers provided the estimated nucleated cell counts. The data were produced by immunoSEQ multiplex PCR, yet TCRdb's version contains in-frame clones alone and is incomplete. The V and J calls and clone size come from that table; D and trimming were worked out from the DNA. Among a few hundred thousand clones listed, roughly nine tenths were seen once. Deletions cut 0 bases from V and 4 bases from J, with 7 bases between. The CDR3 runs to 14 residues. Per the germline V gene, CDR1 is LGHDT and CDR2 is YNNKEL (reference sequence).

Sequences were obtained from peripheral blood. V usage is TRBV3-1 (or the pseudogene TRBV3-2) and J usage is TRBJ1-5; no reliable D call. This TCR derives from a man aged 18 to 30 who had recovered from COVID-19. The CDR3 DNA follows: TGTGCCAGCAGCCAAGATACGACTAATCAGCCCCAGCATTTT. Protein: CASSQDTTNQPQHF.